The 23 T cell receptor beta chains presented below share a single source sample, sequenced in a study of blood T cell repertoires in COVID-19. The repertoire was sequenced with immunoSEQ multiplex PCR; TCRdb's copy has only in-frame clones and lacks some. Of fewer than 150,000 clones in the sample, 90% were seen once. Sequenced input: peripheral blood. These receptors were taken from a woman between 55 and 75 years old with COVID-19, enrolled during active disease.

This rearrangement joins TRBV27 to TRBJ1-1, with 9 bases identical to TRBD1. J lost 4 bases, V lost 5 bases, and 8 bases had no gene match. This CDR3 is 15 amino acids long. Germline CDR1 reads MNHEY; CDR2 reads SMNVEV (reference sequence). The CDR3 region is CASSVTGGGGTEAFF. CDR3 in DNA: TGTGCCAGCAGTGTGACAGGGGGTGGAGGCACTGAAGCTTTCTTT.

This chain links TRBV4-2 with TRBJ2-2, with TRBD2 as a possible D gene (7 bases). The V gene's germline CDR1 is LGHNA and CDR2 YNFKEQ. This CDR3 is 15 amino acids long. V was trimmed by 4 bases and J by 4 bases, leaving 13 bases between them. The CDR3 protein is CASSPRGAPTGELFF. The CDR3 bases are TGTGCCAGCAGCCCCCGGGGGGCTCCCACCGGGGAGCTGTTTTTT.

V and J are TRBV12-3 or TRBV12-4 and TRBJ1-1, with unresolved D. This CDR3 has 13 amino acids. Trimming cost V 2 bases and J 5 bases, with 9 bases left between them. The CDR3 DNA reads TGTGCCAGCAGTTTATCGGGTCTTACTGAAGCTTTCTTT. Translated: CASSLSGLTEAFF.

This clone was found a few times. V and J are TRBV19 and TRBJ2-2, with 11 bases aligning to TRBD2. Germline CDR1 LNHDA, CDR2 SQIVND (reference sequence). The CDR3 spans 16 residues. V was clipped by 6 bases and J by 2 bases; unmatched bases: 5. The CDR3 is CASRDLAGGNTGELFF. The CDR3 DNA follows: TGTGCCAGTAGGGACCTAGCGGGGGGCAACACCGGGGAGCTGTTTTTT.

The chain combines TRBV30 with TRBJ2-1; no definite D call. Germline lookup yields CDR1 GTSNPN and CDR2 SVGIG (reference sequence). Trimming took off 3 bases at V and 10 bases at J, with 7 bases between the two ends. The CDR3 length is 10 residues. CDR3 DNA: TGTGCCTGGAGCCGAGAGGAGCAGTTCTTC. It yields the protein CAWSREEQFF.

The chain links TRBV12-3 or TRBV12-4 to TRBJ1-1, with a tentative D call TRBD1 (6 bases). The CDR3 is made up of 13 amino acids. V was trimmed by 1 base and J by 4 bases, leaving 7 bases between them. For the CDR3, the DNA is TGTGCCAGCAGTTTAGGAGGGGGCACTGAAGCTTTCTTT. It translates to CASSLGGGTEAFF.

The CDR3 is CASSIENYGYTF. The CDR3 DNA follows: TGCGCCAGCAGCATAGAAAACTATGGCTACACCTTC. The chain carries TRBV5-1 and TRBJ1-2; D is unresolved. Germline lookup yields CDR1 SGHRS and CDR2 YFSETQ. The CDR3 length is 12 residues. The germline V and J ends were trimmed by 4 bases and 2 bases, with 6 bases remaining between them. Supplemented by reference TRBV5-1 and TRBJ1-2, the full variable domain reads KAGVTQTPRYLIKTRGQQVTLSCSPISGHRSVSWYQQTPGQGLQFLFEYFSETQRNKGNFPGRFSGRQFSNSRSEMNVSTLELGDSALYLCASSIENYGYTFGSGTRLTVV.

V usage is TRBV6-5 and J usage is TRBJ1-1, with 7 bases identical to TRBD1. V shed 5 bases and J 6 bases; nucleotides not matched to a gene: 6. CDR3 length: 13 residues. Germline V gene data show CDR1 as MNHEY and CDR2 as SVGAGI. CDR3 bases: TGTGCCAGCAGTACCGACAGGGCTGCTGAAGCTTTCTTT. This gives the protein CASSTDRAAEAFF.

The V gene is TRBV5-1, the J gene TRBJ1-1; D not resolved. CDR3 length equals 13 residues. Germline CDR1 and CDR2: SGHRS and YFSETQ. Trimming took off 6 bases at V and 2 bases at J, with 11 bases between the two ends. The CDR3 loop reads CASKYLVNTEAFF. The CDR3 nucleotides read TGCGCCAGCAAATATCTTGTAAACACTGAAGCTTTCTTT. Full variable domain (missing parts from reference TRBV5-1 and TRBJ1-1): KAGVTQTPRYLIKTRGQQVTLSCSPISGHRSVSWYQQTPGQGLQFLFEYFSETQRNKGNFPGRFSGRQFSNSRSEMNVSTLELGDSALYLCASKYLVNTEAFFGQGTRLTVV.

This rearrangement joins TRBV7-2 to TRBJ1-3; D is possibly TRBD1 (5 bases). With 7 bases removed from V and 0 bases from J, the gap between germline ends came to 10 bases. The CDR3 extends over 14 amino acids. Germline-derived CDR1 and CDR2 are SGHTA and FQGNSA. CDR3 residues: CASNPGVSGNTIYF. CDR3 nucleotides: TGTGCCAGCAATCCGGGGGTCTCTGGAAACACCATATATTTT.

The chain is built from TRBV15 and TRBJ1-5; 7 bases agree with TRBD1. CDR1 and CDR2 (germline): LNHNV, YYDKDF (reference sequence). The CDR3 has 14 amino acids. V gave up 5 bases and J gave up 8 bases; unmatched junction bases: 9. CDR3 coding DNA: TGTGCCACCAGCCCCGGGAGGGGGCGAGAGCCCCAGCATTTT. Its translation: CATSPGRGREPQHF.

As concerns this clone: Other DNA variants within this sample encode the same CDR3. V and J are TRBV6-2 or TRBV6-3 and TRBJ2-2; no reliable D call. Germline V CDR1 and CDR2: MNHEY, SVGEGT. V was cut by 6 bases and J by 6 bases, with 8 bases left in between. The CDR3 has 12 amino acids. CDR3 in DNA: TGTGCCAGCAGCCTTAGAGCCGGGGAGCTGTTTTTT. Its translation: CASSLRAGELFF.

The V call is TRBV4-3, the J call TRBJ1-4, with D perhaps TRBD1 (5 bases). This CDR3 has 16 residues. Trimming took 1 base from V and 0 from J, leaving 9 bases between them. Per germline, CDR1 LGHNA and CDR2 YSLEER. The CDR3 DNA follows: TGCGCCAGCAGCCAAGGAACAGGAGCAACTAATGAAAAACTGTTTTTT. Its translation is CASSQGTGATNEKLFF.

The chain employs TRBV7-8 and TRBJ2-1, with TRBD1 matching 7 bases. CDR1 and CDR2 from the germline V gene are SGHVS and FQNEAQ. CDR3 length: 17 residues. V lost 2 bases to trimming and J lost 11 bases; unmatched junction nucleotides: 18. CDR3 region: CASSLRSGTDLLNKQFF. The CDR3 region has the DNA TGTGCCAGCAGCTTAAGGTCCGGGACAGACCTTCTAAATAAGCAGTTCTTC. Complete variable domain (other parts from reference TRBV7-8 and TRBJ2-1): GAGVSQSPRYKVAKRGQDVALRCDPISGHVSLFWYQQALGQGPEFLTYFQNEAQLDKSGLPSDRFFAERPEGSVSTLKIQRTQQEDSAVYLCASSLRSGTDLLNKQFFGPGTRLTVL.

This chain joins TRBV7-2 and TRBJ2-2, with TRBD1 matching 9 bases. With 3 bases clipped from V and 4 bases from J, the junction kept 9 bases outside the gene matches. The V gene's germline CDR1 is SGHTA and CDR2 FQGNSA. The CDR3 has 17 amino acids. Here the CDR3 reads CASSFLPGQGSTGELFF. The CDR3 coding sequence is TGTGCCAGCAGCTTCCTACCGGGACAGGGTAGCACCGGGGAGCTGTTTTTT.

V gene TRBV4-1 combines with J gene TRBJ2-5; 9 bases are a match to TRBD2. This CDR3 region has 18 residues. Germline-derived CDR1 and CDR2 are MGHRA and YSYEKL. V trimming: 0 bases; J trimming: 1 base; junction bases outside the gene matches: 9. The CDR3 DNA reads TGCGCCAGCAGCCAAGACCTAGCGGGGTCACCATCCCAAGAGACCCAGTACTTC. It codes for CASSQDLAGSPSQETQYF.

A word on this clone: The junction does not match germline at one end; this may be a read error. The chain is built from TRBV7-2 and TRBJ1-1; TRBD1 might be the D (6 bases). This CDR3 has 14 amino acids. Germline V lookup: CDR1 SGHTA, CDR2 FQGNSA. The CDR3 sequence: CASNLGGGNTEAFF. Written as DNA, the CDR3 is TGTGCCAGCAACTTAGGAGGGGGGAACACTGAAGCTTTCTTT.

The rearrangement uses TRBV19 and TRBJ1-2; the match to TRBD1 covers 10 bases. Trimming cost V 7 bases and J 7 bases; bases outside gene matches: 15. Germline loops: CDR1 LNHDA, CDR2 SQIVND (reference sequence). This CDR3 spans 16 amino acids. CDR3 coding DNA: TGTGCCAGTATCGCCGCCGGGACAGGGGACTTCGGTGGCTACACCTTC. This translates into CASIAAGTGDFGGYTF.

V is TRBV2 and J is TRBJ1-6; TRBD1 aligns across 8 bases. V shed 8 bases and J 10 bases; nucleotides not matched to a gene: 13. Germline V CDR1 and CDR2: SNHLY, FYNNEI. The CDR3 contains 15 residues. The CDR3 bases are TGTGCCAGCCGACAGGGGTGGGGGATTAGCTCACCCCTCCACTTT. This codes for CASRQGWGISSPLHF.

This clone was seen only once. The CDR3 DNA is TGTGCCACCAGTGATACGCCCCCGGGGAACGCGCAGTTCTTC. Amino acid sequence: CATSDTPPGNAQFF. V is TRBV24-1 and J is TRBJ2-1; the D gene is possibly TRBD2 (5 bases). The CDR3 consists of 14 residues. Trimming took 3 bases from V and 12 from J, leaving 17 bases between them. Germline V CDR1 and CDR2: KGHDR, SFDVKD.

The chain couples TRBV19 to TRBJ1-5; D is unclear. The CDR3 spans 15 residues. Germline V lookup: CDR1 LNHDA, CDR2 SQIVND (reference sequence). The V end was cut by 3 bases, the J end by 0 bases, with 9 bases between. CDR3 region: CASSINSNSNQPQHF. The CDR3 region has the DNA TGTGCCAGTAGTATTAACAGTAATAGCAATCAGCCCCAGCATTTT.

CDR3 DNA sequence: TGTGCCAGCACACGGCCGGGACTACTCTCTTTGAGGCAGTATTTT. This translates into CASTRPGLLSLRQYF. The chain couples TRBV11-2 to TRBJ2-3, with 7 bases that match TRBD2. V was clipped by 7 bases and J by 11 bases; unmatched bases: 18. CDR1 SGHAT and CDR2 FQNNGV come from the germline V gene. The CDR3 loop spans 15 amino acids. The whole variable domain, remainder taken from reference TRBV11-2 and TRBJ2-3, is EAGVAQSPRYKIIEKRQSVAFWCNPISGHATLYWYQQILGQGPKLLIQFQNNGVVDDSQLPKDRFSAERLKGVDSTLKIQPAKLEDSAVYLCASTRPGLLSLRQYFGPGTRLTVL.

The V gene is TRBV7-9, the J gene TRBJ2-5; 13 nucleotides match TRBD2. The CDR3 spans 15 residues. Germline V gene sequence: CDR1 SEHNR, CDR2 FQNEAQ (reference sequence). The V segment lost 4 bases and the J segment 4 bases; nucleotides outside the gene matches: 3. CDR3 nucleotides: TGTGCCAGCAGCTCCGGACTAGCGGGGGTAGAGACCCAGTACTTC. Its protein product is CASSSGLAGVETQYF.